This TCR beta chain comes out of a study of CD8+CD57+ T cells in acquired aplastic anemia. Study at large: Sorted cells (CD4+ and CD8+) yielded DNA amounts that averaged about 3.1 ug. Healthy donor CD4+ samples were sequenced to a depth that averaged about 10.8 million reads.

Study results and limitations: Roughly 29 was the count of CD8+ CDR3 sequences that patients shared with controls. Patients were compared with controls for CD8+ Simpson's diversity, and no significant difference emerged.

About this clonotype itself: Its antigen is not known.

The use of genomic DNA as template underpinned the TCR beta VDJ and CDR3 profiling. From the reads, TCRdb called clonotypes with MiXCR, one entry per CDR3 protein. The table lists fewer than 150,000 distinct CDR3 sequences, around 50% of them singletons. The CDR3 runs 11 residues. The germline V gene encodes CDR1 SNHLY and CDR2 FYNNEI. Trimming cost V 8 bases and J 6 bases, with 9 bases left between them. Sequencing was carried out using sorted CD4+, CD8+, or CD8+CD57+ T cells (not recorded which) from PBMCs. This clonotype originated in a human donor in good health, serving as a control. The rearrangement joins TRBV2 to TRBJ2-3; maybe TRBD2 (5 bases). The CDR3 sequence: CASSQRDTQYF. The CDR3 bases are TGTGCCAGCTCCCAGCGGGATACGCAGTATTTT.